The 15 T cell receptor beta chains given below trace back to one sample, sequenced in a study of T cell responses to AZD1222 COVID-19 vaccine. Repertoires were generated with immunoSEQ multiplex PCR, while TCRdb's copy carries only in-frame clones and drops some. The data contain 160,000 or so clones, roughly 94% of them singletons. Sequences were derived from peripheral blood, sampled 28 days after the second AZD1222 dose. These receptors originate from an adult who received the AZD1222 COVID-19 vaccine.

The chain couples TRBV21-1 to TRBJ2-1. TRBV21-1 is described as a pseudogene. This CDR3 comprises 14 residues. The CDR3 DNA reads TGTGCCAGCAGAGGACCACCCATGGGGAATGAGCAGTTCTTC. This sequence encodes CASRGPPMGNEQFF.

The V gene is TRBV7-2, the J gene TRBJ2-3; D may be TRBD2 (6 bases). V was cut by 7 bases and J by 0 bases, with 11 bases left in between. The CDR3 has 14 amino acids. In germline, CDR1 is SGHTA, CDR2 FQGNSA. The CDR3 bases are TGTGCCAGCAAACTAGCTTACAGCACAGATACGCAGTATTTT. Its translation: CASKLAYSTDTQYF. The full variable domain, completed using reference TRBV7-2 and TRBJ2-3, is GAGVSQSPSNKVTEKGKDVELRCDPISGHTALYWYRQSLGQGLEFLIYFQGNSAPDKSGLPSDRFSAERTGGSVSTLTIQRTQQEDSAVYLCASKLAYSTDTQYFGPGTRLTVL.

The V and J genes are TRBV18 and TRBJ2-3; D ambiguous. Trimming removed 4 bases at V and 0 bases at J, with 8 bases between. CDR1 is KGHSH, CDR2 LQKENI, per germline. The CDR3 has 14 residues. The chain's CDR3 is CASSLQTSTDTQYF. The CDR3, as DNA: TGTGCCAGCTCACTCCAAACCAGCACAGATACGCAGTATTTT.

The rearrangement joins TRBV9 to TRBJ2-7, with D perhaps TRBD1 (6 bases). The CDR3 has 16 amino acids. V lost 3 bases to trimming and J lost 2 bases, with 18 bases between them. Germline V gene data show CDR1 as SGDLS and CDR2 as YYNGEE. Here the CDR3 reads CASSENPGHPTYEQYF. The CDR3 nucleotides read TGTGCCAGCAGCGAAAATCCGGGACATCCTACCTACGAGCAGTACTTC.

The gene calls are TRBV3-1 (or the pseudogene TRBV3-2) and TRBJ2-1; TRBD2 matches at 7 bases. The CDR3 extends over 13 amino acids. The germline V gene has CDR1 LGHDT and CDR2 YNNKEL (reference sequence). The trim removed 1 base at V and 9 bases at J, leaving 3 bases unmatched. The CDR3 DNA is TGTGCCAGCAGCCAAGGCCCTAGCGGTGAGCAGTTCTTC. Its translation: CASSQGPSGEQFF.

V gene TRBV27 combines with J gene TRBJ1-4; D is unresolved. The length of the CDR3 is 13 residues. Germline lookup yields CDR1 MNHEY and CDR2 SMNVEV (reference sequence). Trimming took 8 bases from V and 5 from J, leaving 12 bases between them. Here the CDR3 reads CASPSGGNEKLFF. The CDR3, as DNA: TGTGCCAGCCCCTCTGGAGGGAATGAAAAACTGTTTTTT. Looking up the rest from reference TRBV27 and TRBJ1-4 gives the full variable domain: EAQVTQNPRYLITVTGKKLTVTCSQNMNHEYMSWYRQDPGLGLRQIYYSMNVEVTDKGDVPEGYKVSRKEKRNFPLILESPSPNQTSLYFCASPSGGNEKLFFGSGTQLSVL.

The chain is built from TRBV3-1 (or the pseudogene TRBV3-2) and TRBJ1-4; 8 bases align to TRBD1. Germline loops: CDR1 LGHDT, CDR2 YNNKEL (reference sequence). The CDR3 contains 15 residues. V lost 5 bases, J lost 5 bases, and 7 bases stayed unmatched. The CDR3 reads CASSFRQGRNEKLFF. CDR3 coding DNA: TGTGCCAGCAGCTTTCGACAGGGGCGAAATGAAAAACTGTTTTTT.

Here the CDR3 reads CASSLVSTDTQYF. CDR3 nucleotides: TGTGCCAGCAGCTTAGTCTCCACAGATACGCAGTATTTT. The chain employs TRBV7-6 and TRBJ2-3; D is unresolved. CDR3 length: 13 amino acids. Germline assignment: CDR1 SGHVS and CDR2 FNYEAQ. Trimming left V 1 base short and J 2 bases short, with 4 bases between.

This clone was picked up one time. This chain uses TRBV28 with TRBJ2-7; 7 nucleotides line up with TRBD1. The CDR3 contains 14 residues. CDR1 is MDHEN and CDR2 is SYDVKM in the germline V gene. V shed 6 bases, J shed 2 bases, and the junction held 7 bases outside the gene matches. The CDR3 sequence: CASSPQQGPYEQYF. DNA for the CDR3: TGTGCCAGCAGCCCTCAACAGGGGCCCTACGAGCAGTACTTC. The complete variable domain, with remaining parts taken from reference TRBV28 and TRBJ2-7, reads DVKVTQSSRYLVKRTGEKVFLECVQDMDHENMFWYRQDPGLGLRLIYFSYDVKMKEKGDIPEGYSVSREKKERFSLILESASTNQTSMYLCASSPQQGPYEQYFGPGTRLTVT.

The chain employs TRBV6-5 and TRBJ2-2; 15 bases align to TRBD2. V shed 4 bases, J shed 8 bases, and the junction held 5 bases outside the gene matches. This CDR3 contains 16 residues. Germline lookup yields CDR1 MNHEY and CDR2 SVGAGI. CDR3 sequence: CASSSLGLAGGGELFF. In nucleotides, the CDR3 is TGTGCCAGCAGTTCCTTGGGACTAGCGGGAGGTGGGGAGCTGTTTTTT.

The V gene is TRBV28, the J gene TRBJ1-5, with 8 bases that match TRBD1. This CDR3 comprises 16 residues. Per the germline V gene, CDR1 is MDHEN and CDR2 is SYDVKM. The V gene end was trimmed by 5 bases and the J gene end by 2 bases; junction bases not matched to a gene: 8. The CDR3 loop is CASSPIPGQGNQPQHF. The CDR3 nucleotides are TGTGCCAGCAGTCCCATCCCGGGACAGGGCAATCAGCCCCAGCATTTT.

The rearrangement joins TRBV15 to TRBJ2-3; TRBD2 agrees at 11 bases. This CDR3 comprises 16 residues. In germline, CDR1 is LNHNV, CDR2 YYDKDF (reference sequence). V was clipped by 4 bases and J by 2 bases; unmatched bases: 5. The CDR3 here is CATSTGLAGNTDTQYF. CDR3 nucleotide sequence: TGTGCCACCAGCACCGGACTAGCGGGCAACACAGATACGCAGTATTTT.

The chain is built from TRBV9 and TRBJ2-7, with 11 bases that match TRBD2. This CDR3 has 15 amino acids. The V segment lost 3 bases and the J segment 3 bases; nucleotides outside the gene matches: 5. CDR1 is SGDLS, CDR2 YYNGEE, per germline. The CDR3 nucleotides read TGTGCCAGCAGCGGGGGACTAGCGGCAAACTACGAGCAGTACTTC. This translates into CASSGGLAANYEQYF.

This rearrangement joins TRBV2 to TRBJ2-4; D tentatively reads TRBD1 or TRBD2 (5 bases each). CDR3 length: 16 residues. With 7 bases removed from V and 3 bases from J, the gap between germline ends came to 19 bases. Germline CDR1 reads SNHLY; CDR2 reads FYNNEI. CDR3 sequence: CASKTGTRRGKNIQYF. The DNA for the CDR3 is TGTGCCAGCAAGACCGGGACGCGCCGCGGCAAAAACATTCAGTACTTC.

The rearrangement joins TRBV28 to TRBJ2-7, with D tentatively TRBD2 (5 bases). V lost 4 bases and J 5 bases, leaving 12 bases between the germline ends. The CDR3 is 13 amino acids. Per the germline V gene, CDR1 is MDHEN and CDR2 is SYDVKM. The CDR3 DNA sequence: TGTGCCAGCAGTTCTGCGGGCGAGGACGAGCAGTACTTC. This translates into CASSSAGEDEQYF.